What follows describes a single T cell receptor (beta chain). It lacks a known antigen. Nothing much larger sits one base from this clone, and base qualities are not available. This record belongs to a study of blood T cell repertoires in COVID-19 (dated by TCRdb to 2019 to 2021). Regarding the complete study: Collaborator samples came from the United States, Italy and Spain and covered acute and convalescent phases of COVID-19. The prospective study material was composed of cDNA or gDNA derived from T cells, B-cell-depleted T cells, or PBMCs. Deeply sampled blood TCRbeta repertoires from subjects exposed to, actively infected with, or recovered from COVID-19 were included in the dataset. The repertoires were made available in a free public database intended to serve as a resource for research on the immune response to SARS-CoV-2. The samples were drawn from two sources: the first 160 participants of the ongoing ImmuneRACE study, and 1,000 to 1,500 subjects contributed by 6 global collaborators. Sample metadata almost always included a de-identified subject ID, COVID-19 status, age in years and sex. HLA class I and class II types, where available, came from metadata supplied by the sample provider rather than from assay-based typing.

Overall study results and their limits: The quantity of clinical and demographic metadata differed by source and by participant and was supplied without curation.

TCRbeta CDR3 regions were amplified from genomic DNA by means of the immunoSEQ Assay, a bias-controlled multiplex PCR. Per the authors' processing: The number of nucleated cells in each sample was estimated from the amplification of reference gene primers within the assay. To quantify the absolute abundance of each unique TCRbeta CDR3 rearrangement, sequence reads were collapsed and filtered. For each sample, productive Simpson clonality was calculated by taking the square root of Simpson's diversity index across productive rearrangements. Not all clones reach the TCRdb copy of this immuneACCESS table, which keeps in-frame sequences only. Checked studies attribute under half of the gap to unresolved V genes and leave the rest unexplained. V, J and clone size are those of that table, while D and trimming were read from the DNA. The sample table records about 430,000 clones; approximately 92% of these occur just once. The top ten constitute around 1.1% of the sample.

Participants in the prospective study were aged roughly 18 to 100 years, lived in some 24 United States geographic areas, and enrolled through a virtual design. To assign participants to cohorts, the prospective study relied on clinical history that participants themselves reported in a screening survey and a study questionnaire. Recovered participants in ImmuneRACE Cohort 3 were defined as having two consecutive negative NP/OP PCR tests, clearance from a healthcare professional, or resolution of symptoms. Each participant in the prospective study had whole blood, serum and a nasopharyngeal or oropharyngeal swab collected by mobile phlebotomists. Additional blood draws and questionnaires over an approximately two-month period could optionally be provided by prospective study participants. Prospective study blood samples were shipped either frozen or at room temperature before DNA extraction. From a lookup of the germline V gene, CDR1 and CDR2 are SGHRS and YFSETQ. The CDR3 spans 17 residues, from the cysteine through the phenylalanine. Only the CDR3 part of the read is kept: 51 bases, read in frame from the first base. Unmatched junction bases come to 3, with V trimmed by 4 bases and J by 0 bases.

The rearrangement joined TRBV5-1 to TRBJ2-1; 14 central nucleotides agree with TRBD2. Input material: PBMCs or T cells enriched from blood (not recorded which). This TCR was recovered from a man aged 25 to 40 who had recovered from COVID-19. The DNA sequence follows: TGCGCCAGCAGCGGCGGGACTAGCGGGAGCTCCTACAATGAGCAGTTCTTC. The translation is CASSGGTSGSSYNEQFF.